Sequencing of this T cell receptor (beta chain) was carried out in a study of blood T cell repertoires in COVID-19 (dated by TCRdb to 2018 to 2020). Concerning the study at large: Samples covering the acute and convalescent phases of COVID-19 were provided by collaborators in the United States, Italy and Spain. The material from the prospective study consisted of cDNA or gDNA derived from T cells, B-cell-depleted T cells, or PBMCs. Deeply sampled blood TCRbeta repertoires from subjects exposed to, actively infected with, or recovered from COVID-19 were included in the dataset. The repertoires were made available in a free public database intended to serve as a resource for research on the immune response to SARS-CoV-2. Samples came from the ongoing ImmuneRACE study (first 160 participants) plus 1,254 subjects from 6 global collaborators. Sample metadata almost always included a de-identified subject ID, COVID-19 status, age in years and sex. Where HLA class I and class II types were available, the types were taken from metadata supplied by the sample provider, not from assay-based typing.

TCRbeta CDR3 regions were amplified from genomic DNA by means of the immunoSEQ Assay, a bias-controlled multiplex PCR. As for the authors' bioinformatics: Nucleated cell counts per sample were estimated from amplification of reference gene primers within the assay. Sequence reads were collapsed and filtered to measure the absolute abundance of every unique TCRbeta CDR3 rearrangement. For each sample, productive Simpson clonality was calculated by taking the square root of Simpson's diversity index across productive rearrangements. Sourced from immuneACCESS, this table was stored by TCRdb with only in-frame sequences that have V and J called. A share of the clones is absent; for the studies checked, an unresolved V gene accounts for under half, and the remainder has no known explanation. For V, J and clone size, that table is used; D and trimming come from the DNA. The table for this sample lists 500,000 to 600,000 clones; 85% to 90% of them were counted only once. In total, the top ten clones hold roughly 7.4% of the sample.

In Seattle, one collaborating source enrolled patients while the infection was active and tracked those patients longitudinally over the course of disease. Each collaborating institution followed its own protocols to collect whole blood in K2EDTA tubes. For TCRbeta analysis, collaborators shipped samples in one of three forms: frozen whole blood, isolated PBMCs, or DNA extracted from either of those sample types. The paper as a whole reports these results and caveats: The amount of clinical and demographic metadata varied by source and participant and was provided uncurated.

Notes on this clone: It lacks a known antigen. No much larger clone exists at a distance of one base, and base qualities are not known.

The germline V gene sets CDR1 to SGHTA and CDR2 to FQGTGA. Inclusive of the bounding cysteine and phenylalanine, the CDR3 is 19 residues long. This entry keeps only the CDR3 DNA: 57 bases, framed from base 1. V loses 5 bases at its end and J loses 2 bases; junction bases beyond the gene matches: 15. The sequence is built from TRBV7-3 and TRBJ2-3, with 11 central nucleotides matching TRBD2. The sequencing input was peripheral blood. The receptor's source is a woman between 45 and 65 years old with COVID-19, enrolled during active disease. The base sequence is TGTGCCAGCAGCGCCTCGACTAGCGGGGCCGCACTCGACACAGATACGCAGTATTTT. Its translation reads: CASSASTSGAALDTDTQYF. This CDR3, with the reference TRBV7-3 and TRBJ2-3 proteins standing in past its ends, gives the full variable domain GAGVSQTPSNKVTEKGKYVELRCDPISGHTALYWYRQSLGQGPEFLIYFQGTGAADDSGLPNDRFFAVRPEGSVSTLKIQRTERGDSAVYLCASSASTSGAALDTDTQYFGPGTRLTVL.